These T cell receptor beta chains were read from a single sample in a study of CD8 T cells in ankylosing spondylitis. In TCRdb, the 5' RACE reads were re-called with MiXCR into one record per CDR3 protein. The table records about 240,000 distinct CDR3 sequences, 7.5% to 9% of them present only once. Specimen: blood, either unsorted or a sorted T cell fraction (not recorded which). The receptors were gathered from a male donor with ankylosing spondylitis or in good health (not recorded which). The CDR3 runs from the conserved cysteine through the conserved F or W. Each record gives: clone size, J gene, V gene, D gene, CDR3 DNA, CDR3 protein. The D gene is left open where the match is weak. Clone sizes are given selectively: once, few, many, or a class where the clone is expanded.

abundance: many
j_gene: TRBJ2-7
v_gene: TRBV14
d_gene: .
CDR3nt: TGTGCCAGCAGCTTACTTCCAACTAGCTCGGCTTCAAACGAGCAGTACTTC
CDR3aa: CASSLLPTSSASNEQYF

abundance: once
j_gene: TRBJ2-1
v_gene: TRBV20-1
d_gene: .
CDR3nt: TGCAGTGCTGTGGACGGACCCAACAATGAGCAGTTCTTC
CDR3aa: CSAVDGPNNEQFF

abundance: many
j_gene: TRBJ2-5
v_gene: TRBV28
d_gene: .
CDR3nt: TGTGCCAGCAGTCCTAGGTGGGGAGAGACCCAGTACTTC
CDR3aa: CASSPRWGETQYF

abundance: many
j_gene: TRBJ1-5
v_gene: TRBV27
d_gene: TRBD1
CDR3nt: TGTGCCAGCAGTTTAGCAGGGGGCGAGGGCAATCAGCCCCAGCATTTT
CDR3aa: CASSLAGGEGNQPQHF

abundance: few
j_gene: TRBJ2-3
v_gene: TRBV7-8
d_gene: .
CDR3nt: TGTGCCAGCAGCTCTACCCGTAGACAGGCTCCAGATACGCAGTATTTT
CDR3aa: CASSSTRRQAPDTQYF

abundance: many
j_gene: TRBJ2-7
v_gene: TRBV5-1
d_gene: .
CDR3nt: TGCGCCAGCAGCTTGAGGGGTCGGCAGGGGCAAGACGAGCAGTACTTC
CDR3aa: CASSLRGRQGQDEQYF

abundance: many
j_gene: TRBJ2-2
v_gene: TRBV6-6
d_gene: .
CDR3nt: TGTGCCATCCTCTTATCGAACACCGGGGAGCTGTTTTTT
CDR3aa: CAILLSNTGELFF

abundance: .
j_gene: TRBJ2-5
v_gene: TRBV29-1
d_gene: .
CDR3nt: TGCAGCGCCCATAGGGGGGCCCAGTACTTC
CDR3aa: CSAHRGAQYF

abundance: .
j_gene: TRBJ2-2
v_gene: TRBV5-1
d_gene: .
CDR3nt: TGCGGCAGCAGCTTGGCGGGCACCGGGGAGCTGTTTTTT
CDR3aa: CGSSLAGTGELFF

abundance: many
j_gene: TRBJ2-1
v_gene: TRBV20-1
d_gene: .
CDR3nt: TGCAGTGCTAGAAGAACGAACTACAATGAGCAGTTCTTC
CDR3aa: CSARRTNYNEQFF

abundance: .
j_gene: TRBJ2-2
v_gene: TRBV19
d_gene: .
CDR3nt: TGTGCCAGTAGTACAGTAGGACGGGTCACCGGGGAGCTGTTTTTT
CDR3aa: CASSTVGRVTGELFF

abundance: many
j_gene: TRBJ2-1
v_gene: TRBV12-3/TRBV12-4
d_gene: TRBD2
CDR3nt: TGTGCCAGCAGTTCCTTGACTAGCGGCGCTTACAATGAGCAGTTCTTC
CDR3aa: CASSSLTSGAYNEQFF

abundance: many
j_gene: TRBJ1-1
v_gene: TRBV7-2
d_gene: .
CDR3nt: TGTGCCAGCAGCTTAGGAGGGAAGACTGAAGCTTTCTTT
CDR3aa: CASSLGGKTEAFF

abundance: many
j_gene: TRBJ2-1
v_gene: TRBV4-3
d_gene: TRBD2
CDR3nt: TGCGCCAGCAGCCAAGATGTTAGCGGGAGTCGGAATGAGCAGTTCTTC
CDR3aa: CASSQDVSGSRNEQFF

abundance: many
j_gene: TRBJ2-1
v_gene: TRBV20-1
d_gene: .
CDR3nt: TGCAGTGTTACCAGATCTTACAATGAGCAGTTCTTC
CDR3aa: CSVTRSYNEQFF

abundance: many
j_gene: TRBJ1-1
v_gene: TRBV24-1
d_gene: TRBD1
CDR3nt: TGTGCCACCAGGGGGGACAGGGAGAACACTGAAGCTTTCTTT
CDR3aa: CATRGDRENTEAFF

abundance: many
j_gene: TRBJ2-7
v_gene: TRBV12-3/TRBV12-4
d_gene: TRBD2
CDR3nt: TGTGCCAGCAGCCCTAGCGGGCGCTCCTACGAGCAGTACTTC
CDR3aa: CASSPSGRSYEQYF

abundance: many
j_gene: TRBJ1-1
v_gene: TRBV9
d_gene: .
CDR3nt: TGTGCCAGCAGCGGAGGGACATCCATTGAAGCTTTCTTT
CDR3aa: CASSGGTSIEAFF

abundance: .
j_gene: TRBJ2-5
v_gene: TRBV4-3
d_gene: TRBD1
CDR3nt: TGCGCCAGCAGCCAAGGGGACAGGGCTCAAGAGACCCAGTACTTC
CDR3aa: CASSQGDRAQETQYF

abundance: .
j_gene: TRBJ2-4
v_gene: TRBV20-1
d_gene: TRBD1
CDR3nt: TGCAGTGCTAGAGAGGAGACAGGGGGAGACATTCAGTACTTC
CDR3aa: CSAREETGGDIQYF

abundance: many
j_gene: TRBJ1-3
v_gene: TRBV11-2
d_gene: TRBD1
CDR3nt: TGTGCCAGCAGCTTGGGCCGGACAGGGGGACCCCCGGGAAACACCATATATTTT
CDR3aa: CASSLGRTGGPPGNTIYF

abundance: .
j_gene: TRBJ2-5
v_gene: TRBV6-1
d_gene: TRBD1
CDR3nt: TGTGCCAGCAGCTGGTCCGGGACAGTGGAGACCCAGTACTTC
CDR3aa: CASSWSGTVETQYF

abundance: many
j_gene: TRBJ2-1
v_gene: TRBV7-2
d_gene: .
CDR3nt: TGTGCCAGCAGCTTAGGGACCTACAATGAGCAGTTCTTC
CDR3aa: CASSLGTYNEQFF

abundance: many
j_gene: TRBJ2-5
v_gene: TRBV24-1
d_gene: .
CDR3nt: TGTGCCACCAGTGATCCCTGGGGGCAAGAGACCCAGTACTTC
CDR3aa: CATSDPWGQETQYF

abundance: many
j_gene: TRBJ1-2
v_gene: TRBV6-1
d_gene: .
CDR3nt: TGTGCCAGCAGTGAAGCGCTCAGGGACTATGGCTACACCTTC
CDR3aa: CASSEALRDYGYTF

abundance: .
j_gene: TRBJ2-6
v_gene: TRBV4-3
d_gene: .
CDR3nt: TGCGCCAGCAGCCAAGGGGTGCTCTCTGGGGCCAACGTCCTGACTTTC
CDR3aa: CASSQGVLSGANVLTF

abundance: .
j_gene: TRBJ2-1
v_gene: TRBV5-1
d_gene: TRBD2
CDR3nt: TGCGCCAGCAGCTTTCCTAGCGGGAAGTCCTACAATGAGCAGTTCTTC
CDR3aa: CASSFPSGKSYNEQFF

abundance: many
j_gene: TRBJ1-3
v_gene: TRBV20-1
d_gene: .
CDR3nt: TGCAGTGCTAGCCTCCCAGGGACCCTGGACACCATATATTTT
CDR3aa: CSASLPGTLDTIYF

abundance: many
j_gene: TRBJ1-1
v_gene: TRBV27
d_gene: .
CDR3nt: TGTGCCAGCAGTTTATTCGGGGGAAACACTGAAGCTTTCTTT
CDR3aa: CASSLFGGNTEAFF

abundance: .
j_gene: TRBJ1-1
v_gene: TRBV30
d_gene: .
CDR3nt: TGTGCCTGGAGACGGGGGGGATCGGCTTTCTTT
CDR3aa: CAWRRGGSAFF

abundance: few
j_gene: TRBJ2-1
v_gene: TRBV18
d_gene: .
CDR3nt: TGTGCCAGCTCACCACAGACAGTGGAGCAGTTCTTC
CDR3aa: CASSPQTVEQFF

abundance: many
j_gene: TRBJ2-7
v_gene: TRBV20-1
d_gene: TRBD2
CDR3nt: TGCAGTGTCAGGCTGCGGGGGAGCTCCTACGAGCAGTACTTC
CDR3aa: CSVRLRGSSYEQYF

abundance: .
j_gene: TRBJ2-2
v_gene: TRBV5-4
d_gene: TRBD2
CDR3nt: TGTGCCAGCAGCTTGGCCGGGGGGGACACCGGGGAGCTGTTTTTT
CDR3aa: CASSLAGGDTGELFF

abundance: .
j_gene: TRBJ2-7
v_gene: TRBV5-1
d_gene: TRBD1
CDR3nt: TGCGCCAGCAGCATCGCTCCGGGACAGGACTCCTACGAGCAGTACTTC
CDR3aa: CASSIAPGQDSYEQYF

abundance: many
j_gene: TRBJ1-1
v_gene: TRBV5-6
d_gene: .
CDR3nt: TGTGCCAGCAGCTTGGACAACGCTGAAGCTTTCTTT
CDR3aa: CASSLDNAEAFF